One and the same sample provided the 3 T cell receptor beta chains below, sequenced in a study of blood T cell repertoires in COVID-19. TCRdb's table, derived via immunoSEQ multiplex PCR, lists solely in-frame clones and lacks some. The repertoire has 150,000 to 200,000 clones, around 86% of them found once; the top ten carry over 7%. Material: peripheral blood. These receptors were taken from a man aged 50-59 years with active or convalescent COVID-19.

The J gene is TRBJ2-7, the V gene TRBV30; TRBD1 or TRBD2 may be the D gene (6 bases each). Trimming removed 5 bases from V and 4 bases from J, with 12 bases in between. In germline, CDR1 is GTSNPN, CDR2 SVGIG (reference sequence). The CDR3 totals 12 residues. The CDR3 is CAWGGSGYEQYF. CDR3 bases: TGTGCCTGGGGGGGCAGCGGGTACGAGCAGTACTTC.

The J gene is TRBJ2-7, the V gene TRBV3-1 (or the pseudogene TRBV3-2), with 12 bases fitting TRBD2. CDR3 length: 15 residues. With 5 bases clipped from V and 6 bases from J, the junction kept 8 bases outside the gene matches. CDR1 and CDR2 from the germline V gene are LGHDT and YNNKEL (reference sequence). The CDR3 reads CASSSVTSGSGEQYF. CDR3 sequence (DNA): TGTGCCAGCAGCTCAGTGACTAGCGGGAGCGGCGAGCAGTACTTC.

This rearrangement joins TRBV18 to TRBJ2-1; 10 positions agree with TRBD2. Germline trimming cut 3 bases from V and 5 bases from J; bases unmatched to any gene: 7. The CDR3 loop spans 16 amino acids. CDR1 KGHSH and CDR2 LQKENI come from the germline V gene. As DNA, the CDR3 is TGTGCCAGCTCACCCACCATGACTAGCGGGCACAATGAGCAGTTCTTC. It specifies CASSPTMTSGHNEQFF.